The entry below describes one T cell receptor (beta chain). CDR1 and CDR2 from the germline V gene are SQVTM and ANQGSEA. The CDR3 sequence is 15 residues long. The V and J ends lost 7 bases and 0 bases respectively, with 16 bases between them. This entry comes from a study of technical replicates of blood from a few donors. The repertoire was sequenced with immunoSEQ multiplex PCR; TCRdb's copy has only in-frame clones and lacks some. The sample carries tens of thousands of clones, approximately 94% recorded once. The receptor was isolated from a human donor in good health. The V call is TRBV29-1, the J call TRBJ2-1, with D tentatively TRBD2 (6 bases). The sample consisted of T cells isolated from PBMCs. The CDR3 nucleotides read TGCAGCGCTATCCTAGCGTCGAGCTCCTACAATGAGCAGTTCTTC. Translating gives CSAILASSSYNEQFF.